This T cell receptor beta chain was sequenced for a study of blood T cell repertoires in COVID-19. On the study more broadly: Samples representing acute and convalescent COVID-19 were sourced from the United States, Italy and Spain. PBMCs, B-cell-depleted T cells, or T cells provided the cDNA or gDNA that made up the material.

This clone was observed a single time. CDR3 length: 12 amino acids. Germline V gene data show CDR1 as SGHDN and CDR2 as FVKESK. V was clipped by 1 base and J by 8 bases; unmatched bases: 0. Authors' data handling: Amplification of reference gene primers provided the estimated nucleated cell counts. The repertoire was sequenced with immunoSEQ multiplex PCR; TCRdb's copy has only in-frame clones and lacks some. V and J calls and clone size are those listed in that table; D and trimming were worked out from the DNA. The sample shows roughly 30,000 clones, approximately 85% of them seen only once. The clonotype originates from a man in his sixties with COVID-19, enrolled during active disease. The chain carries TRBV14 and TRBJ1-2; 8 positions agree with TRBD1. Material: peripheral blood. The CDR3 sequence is CASSQGQGGYTF. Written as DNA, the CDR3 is TGTGCCAGCAGCCAAGGACAGGGGGGCTACACCTTC.